This TCR beta chain is from a study of shared clonotypes between healthy human individuals (dated by TCRdb to about 2020). Some background on the complete study: The cohort included a few men and a couple of women between 18 and 49 years of age. For each donor, CD4 naive and CD4 memory were each run on three plates, CD8 naive on two plates, and CD8 memory on one plate. Between about 0.94 and 10 billion PBMCs per donor were obtained by leukapheresis. To estimate repertoire size and how much clonotypes are shared between individuals, the study performed deep sequencing of blood TCR repertoires from about 5 healthy adults. Different laboratories and diverse techniques were used to prepare libraries and sequence TCR repertoires, to increase sequencing depth and limit assay-specific biases. Results and caveats for the whole study, not just this receptor: Because the study included a small number of donors, the genetic and exposure-history diversity represented was limited. Higher generation probabilities were observed for clonotypes shared by all four sorted-subset donors than for non-shared clonotypes. Rarefaction of sorted-subset datasets indicated incomplete sequencing despite the large sequencing depth. About 4.5% of naive CD4, around 4% of naive CD8, about 2.5% of memory CD4, and about 0.4% of memory CD8 clonotypes were shared across several donors. Pairwise subsampling led to the expectation that sequencing depth would affect the degree of clonotype sharing among donors. Larger estimated clonotype richness was generally found for naive subsets than for memory subsets. Sampling was limited to blood, and TCR repertoires in tissue likely differ from TCR repertoires in blood.

Using the deep immunoSEQ assay, multiplex PCR amplified TCR CDR3 regions from genomic DNA. Extracted genomic DNA from each cell subset was distributed evenly across all wells of several immunoSEQ 96-well plates, and each plate was treated as a replicate. For sorted subsets, each replicate PCR was loaded with roughly 0.2 ug genomic DNA, equivalent to 25,000 to 35,000 T cell genomes. Purified libraries were measured with a Qubit 3.0 fluorometer, size-checked on a Bioanalyzer 2100, and measured again with the KAPA Library Quantification kit. A separate single-read 150-cycle Illumina NextSeq 550 flow cell was used to sequence each immunoSEQ 96-well plate. Processing in the source paper ran as follows. Because only junctional sequences without quality scores were contained in the immunoSEQ output, filtering matching that applied to full-length reads could not be performed. To assign V/J genes and CDR3, sequences were annotated using PyIR, a Python wrapper for IgBLAST v1.9, with IMGT germline references. Reads were removed for weak V/J assignments (E-value above 1e-6), missing CDR3, stop codons, out-of-frame junctions, or ambiguous translated residues. V3J clonotypes were defined by identical inferred V gene, J gene, and CDR3 amino acid sequence. Percentage overlap between repertoires was calculated by dividing the number of shared unique clonotypes by the size of the smaller repertoire. Repertoire richness was assessed with RTK rarefaction, the Chao1 estimator, and Recon v2.1 estimates of unobserved clonotypes. OLGA was used to compute generation probabilities for all TCRbeta clonotypes that the gDNA method yielded from four donors. TCRdb provides this immuneACCESS table in a form limited to in-frame rearrangements. Some clones are lacking; in checked studies, under half of them reflect an unresolved V gene, and why the rest are absent is not known. From that table come the V and J calls and clone size; the DNA was used to work out D and trimming. Here the sample has hundreds of thousands of clones; roughly 70% occur a single time. The ten largest account for around 1.6% of the sample.

The donors were healthy, HIV-negative adults who had no recently reported acute infections or vaccinations. All donors were Caucasian adults living in Nashville, Tennessee, USA. CD4+ T cells were enriched through magnetic negative selection, after which naive cells were positively selected on CD45RA and the remaining negative fraction served as the memory subset. Blood was obtained by leukapheresis, after which PBMCs were separated by Ficoll-Histopaque density gradient centrifugation and cryopreserved in liquid nitrogen vapor phase. Analytical flow cytometry was used to check the purity and quantity of each magnetically sorted T cell population. Genomic DNA was isolated from each sorted fraction and quantified by UV absorbance on a Nanodrop 2000c. CDR1 GTSNPN and CDR2 SVGIG are derived from the germline V gene (reference sequence). From the cysteine through the phenylalanine, the CDR3 covers 13 amino acids. Only CDR3 DNA is held: 39 bases, read in frame from base 1. Deletion took 1 base off V and 7 bases off J, with a span of 11 bases between the germline ends.

On this clone: Its recognized antigen is unknown. There are no base qualities to consult, and no much larger clone falls within one base.

The receptor's source is a woman aged 30 to 39 in good health. The receptor chain draws on TRBV30 and TRBJ1-5, with the D gene not confidently named. Material for sequencing was memory CD4+ T cells sorted from blood. The meaning of the sample's cell subset or site label: CD45RA-negative fraction. The DNA reads TGTGCCTGGAGTGCAGAGGGCCAGCAGCCCCAGCATTTT. The encoded protein is CAWSAEGQQPQHF.